In its sample, the clone carrying this TCR beta chain was seen many times. As yet, its antigen is unknown. This sample is drawn from a study of human T cells and chemical hapten exposure. Background on the study: Mainly, slight library volume differences in the pool made TCR yields vary.

What the library attached to individual cDNA molecules were unique molecular identifiers. Authors' methods: With a range of 23,224 to 690,600, the median per sample was 95,638 TCRs. TCRdb processed the reads anew with MiXCR; each CDR3 protein has one entry. The V and J calls were not made by the authors but by TCRdb's processing. This table has roughly 120,000 distinct CDR3 sequences, over 6.5% appearing once. Study-wide results and limits: No shift was seen in TCRs above 1 in 1000 frequency with DPC sensitization.

Before extraction, the whole blood was not fractionated, and total RNA was taken from it. Per the germline V gene, CDR1 is MGHDK and CDR2 is SYGVNS. The CDR3 totals 14 residues. Trimming removed 5 bases from V and 4 bases from J; junction bases left unmatched: 3. The chain employs TRBV25-1 and TRBJ1-1, with 11 nucleotides matching TRBD1. The TCR comes from a human donor in good health. Some clones in this sample may be carry-over from other donors' samples. Sequenced input: whole blood. DNA of the CDR3: TGTGCCAGCAGTCGGACAGGGGGCTTCACTGAAGCTTTCTTT. Its protein product is CASSRTGGFTEAFF.